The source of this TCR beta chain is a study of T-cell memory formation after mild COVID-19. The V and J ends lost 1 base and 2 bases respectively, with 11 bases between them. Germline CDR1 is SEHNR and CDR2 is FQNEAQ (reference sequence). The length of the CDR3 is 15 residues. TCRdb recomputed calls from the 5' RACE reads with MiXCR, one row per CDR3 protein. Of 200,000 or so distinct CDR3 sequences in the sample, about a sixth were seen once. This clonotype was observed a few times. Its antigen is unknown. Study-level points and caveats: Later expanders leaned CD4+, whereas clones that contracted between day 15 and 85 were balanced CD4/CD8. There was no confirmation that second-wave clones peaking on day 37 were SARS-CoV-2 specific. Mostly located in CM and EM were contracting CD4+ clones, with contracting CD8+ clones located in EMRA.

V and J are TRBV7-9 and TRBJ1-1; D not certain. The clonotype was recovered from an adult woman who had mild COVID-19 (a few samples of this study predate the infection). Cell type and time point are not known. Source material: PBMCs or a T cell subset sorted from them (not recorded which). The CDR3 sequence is CASSLVAQSNTEAFF. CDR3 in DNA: TGTGCCAGCAGCTTAGTTGCCCAATCCAACACTGAAGCTTTCTTT.